This T cell receptor (beta chain) was recorded in a study of shared clonotypes between healthy human individuals. Study background: Each donor contributed plates that comprised three CD4 naive, three CD4 memory, two CD8 naive and one CD8 memory. General study findings and limits: Memory subsets generally showed smaller estimated richness than naive subsets did. Inspection by rarefaction showed sorted-subset sequencing to be incomplete despite large depth.

V lost 1 base and J lost 5, with 17 bases in between. This CDR3 region has 16 residues. Germline assignment: CDR1 SNHLY and CDR2 FYNNEI. TCRdb's table, derived via immunoSEQ multiplex PCR, lists solely in-frame clones and lacks some. The sample has some 1 million clones; about 75% are singletons. About this clone itself: The antigen is not known.

From CD4+ cells came CD45RA+ naive and CD45RA-negative memory subsets. This receptor was identified in a man between 18 and 35 years old in good health. The material sequenced was memory CD4+ T cells sorted from blood. This sample's subset: CD45RA-negative fraction. This chain joins TRBV2 and TRBJ2-5, with D perhaps TRBD1 (6 bases). CDR3 amino acids: CASSEEVLARGETQYF. The CDR3 nucleotides read TGTGCCAGCAGTGAAGAGGTATTAGCGAGGGGGGAGACCCAGTACTTC.